What follows describes a single T cell receptor beta chain. Its target is not known. These data originate in a study of blood T cells in healthy people across ages. In the study overall: About one barcoded beta molecule per two T cells came from capture by template switching. Regarding the study as a whole: Higher diversity, along with more naive CD4+ cells, distinguished long-lived donors from aged donors.

CDR3 length equals 13 residues. V was pared by 4 bases and J by 4 bases, with 10 bases between. The V gene's germline CDR1 is LGHDT and CDR2 YNNKEL (reference sequence). A second PCR, run for about 7 to 12 cycles, used a sample-barcoded 5' primer plus a J-beta primer mix. Carrying 12 random nucleotides, a template-switch adaptor labeled each individual cDNA molecule. MiXCR was run by TCRdb on the 5' RACE reads, yielding one entry per CDR3 protein. The sample contains about 570,000 distinct CDR3 sequences, about 26% of which appear only once. The chain is built from TRBV3-1 and TRBJ2-5; a possible D gene is TRBD1 (5 bases). The clonotype originates from a woman between 70 and 85 years old in good health. Sequencing was done on a sample of blood. CDR3 in amino acids: CASSPRGSETQYF. In DNA, the CDR3 is TGTGCCAGCAGCCCTAGGGGTTCAGAGACCCAGTACTTC.